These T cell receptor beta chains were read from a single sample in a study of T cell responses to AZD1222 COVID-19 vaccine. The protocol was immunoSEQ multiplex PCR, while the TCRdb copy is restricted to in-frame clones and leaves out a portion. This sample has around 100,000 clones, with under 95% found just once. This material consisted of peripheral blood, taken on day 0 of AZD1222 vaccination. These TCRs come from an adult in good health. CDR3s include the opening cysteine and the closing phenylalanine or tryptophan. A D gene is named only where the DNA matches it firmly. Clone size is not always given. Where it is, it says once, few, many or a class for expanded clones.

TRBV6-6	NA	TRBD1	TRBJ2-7	TGTGCCAGCAGTTTGACAGGGGTAAATTACGAGCAGTACTTC	CASSLTGVNYEQYF
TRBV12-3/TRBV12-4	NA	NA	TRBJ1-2	TGTGCCAGCAGTTTATTCGGGGGCTACACCTTC	CASSLFGGYTF
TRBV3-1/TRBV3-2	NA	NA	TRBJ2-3	TGTGCCAGCAGCCTTAGCACAGATACGCAGTATTTT	CASSLSTDTQYF
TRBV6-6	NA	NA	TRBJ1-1	TGTGCCAGCAGTTACGAAGTGTTGAACACTGAAGCTTTCTTT	CASSYEVLNTEAFF
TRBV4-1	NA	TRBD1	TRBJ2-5	TGCGCCAGCAGCCCCGGGACAGTGAAAGCAGAGACCCAGTACTTC	CASSPGTVKAETQYF
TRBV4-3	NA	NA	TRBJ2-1	TGCGCCAGCAGCCCGCAGACAGGACCCTACAATGAGCAGTTCTTC	CASSPQTGPYNEQFF
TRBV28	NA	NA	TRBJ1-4	TGTGCCAGCAGTTTGTCCGGGGCCCGGAATAATGAAAAACTGTTTTTT	CASSLSGARNNEKLFF
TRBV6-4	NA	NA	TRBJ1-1	TGTGCCAGCAGTCCCGAGCCCAACACTGAAGCTTTCTTT	CASSPEPNTEAFF
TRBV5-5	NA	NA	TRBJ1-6	TGTGCCAGCAGCTTGGGTGGGGGCTCCTATAATTCACCCCTCCACTTT	CASSLGGGSYNSPLHF
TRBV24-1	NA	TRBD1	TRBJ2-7	TGTGCCACCAGTGAGTGGACAGGTTCCGAGCAGTACTTC	CATSEWTGSEQYF
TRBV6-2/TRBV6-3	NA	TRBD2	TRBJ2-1	TGTGCCAGCAGTTATGGCAAGTCTTTAGCGGGGGGGCGGTATGAGCAGTTCTTC	CASSYGKSLAGGRYEQFF
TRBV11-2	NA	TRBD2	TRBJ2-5	TGTGCCAGCAGCTTAGTAGCGGGAGTGCAGACCCAGTACTTC	CASSLVAGVQTQYF
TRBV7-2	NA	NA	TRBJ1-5	TGTGCCAGCAGCTTAGTTGGTCAGCCCCAGCATTTT	CASSLVGQPQHF
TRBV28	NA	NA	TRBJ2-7	TGTGCCAGCAGTCTACAGGGGGGGGTGACCTACGAGCAGTACTTC	CASSLQGGVTYEQYF
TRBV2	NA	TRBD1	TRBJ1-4	TGTGCCAGCAAAAAGTCGAGGGCGACAGGGGATAATGAAAAACTGTTTTTT	CASKKSRATGDNEKLFF
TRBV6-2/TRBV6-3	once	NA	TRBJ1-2	TGTGCCAGCAGTCAAGGACAGACCTATGGCTACACCTTC	CASSQGQTYGYTF
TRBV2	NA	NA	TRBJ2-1	TGTGCCAGCGTGGGACTGTCCTACAATGAGCAGTTCTTC	CASVGLSYNEQFF
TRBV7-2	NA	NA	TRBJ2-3	TGTGCCAGCAGCCTCCTGAGCGGGGATACGCAGTATTTT	CASSLLSGDTQYF
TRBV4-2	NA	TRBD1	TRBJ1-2	TGTGCCAGCAGCCAATCGGGACAGGGGGGCTACACCTTC	CASSQSGQGGYTF
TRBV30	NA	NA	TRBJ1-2	TGTGCCTGGCTCGGCAGAAGCTATGGCTACACCTTC	CAWLGRSYGYTF
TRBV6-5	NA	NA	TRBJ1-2	TGTGCCAGCAGTTACTCGCCAGCCTATGGCTACACCTTC	CASSYSPAYGYTF
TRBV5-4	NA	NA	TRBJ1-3	TGTGCCAGCAGCTTGGGGGCCCAGACAGGAAACACCATATATTTT	CASSLGAQTGNTIYF
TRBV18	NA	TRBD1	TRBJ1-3	TGTGCCAGCTCACCAGTGGGACAGCCCTTCCTCTCTGGAAACACCATATATTTT	CASSPVGQPFLSGNTIYF
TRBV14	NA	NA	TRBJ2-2	TGTGCCAGCAGCCAAGCCTCAGGCACCGGGGAGCTGTTTTTT	CASSQASGTGELFF
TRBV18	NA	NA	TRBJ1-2	TGTGCCAGCTCACCATCCGGACAATTCTATGGCTACACCTTC	CASSPSGQFYGYTF
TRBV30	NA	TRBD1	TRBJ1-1	TGTGCCTGGCATACAGGGGGCGGGGAAGCTTTCTTT	CAWHTGGGEAFF
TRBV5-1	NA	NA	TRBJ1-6	TGCGCCAGCAGCCCCGAAAAAGGAAATCCCCTCCACTTT	CASSPEKGNPLHF
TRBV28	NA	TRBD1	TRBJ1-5	TGTGCCAGCAGTTTTCGACAGGGGGGTAGCAATCAGCCCCAGCATTTT	CASSFRQGGSNQPQHF
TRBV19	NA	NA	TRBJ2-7	TGTGCCAGTAGTATCTCAGGATTCGAGCAGTACTTC	CASSISGFEQYF
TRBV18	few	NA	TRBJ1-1	TGTGCCAGCTCAGTAACAGGATGGGATAGCACTGAAGCTTTCTTT	CASSVTGWDSTEAFF
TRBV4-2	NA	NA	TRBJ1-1	TGTGCCAGCAGCCAAGATTTACAGCCTTACACTGAAGCTTTCTTT	CASSQDLQPYTEAFF
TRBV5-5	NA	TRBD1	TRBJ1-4	TGTGCCAGCAGTCCCACCGGGACAGGGGACGAAAAACTGTTTTTT	CASSPTGTGDEKLFF
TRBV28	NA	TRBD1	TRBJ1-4	TGTGCCAGCAGTCCCCTTGGACAGGGGAATGAAAAACTGTTTTTT	CASSPLGQGNEKLFF
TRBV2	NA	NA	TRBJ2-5	TGTGCCAGCAGTGCTACACCACGGGGGATGAGCGAGACCCAGTACTTC	CASSATPRGMSETQYF
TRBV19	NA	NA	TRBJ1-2	TGTGCCAGTAGTATAGGGGTCGGCTCCTGGGGCTATGGCTACACCTTC	CASSIGVGSWGYGYTF
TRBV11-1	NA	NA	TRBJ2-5	TGTGCCAGCAGCTCCAGGGTACAGAGGTACCAAGAGACCCAGTACTTC	CASSSRVQRYQETQYF
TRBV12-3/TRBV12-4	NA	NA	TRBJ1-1	TGTGCCAGCAGTTTCAATCTGAACACTGAAGCTTTCTTT	CASSFNLNTEAFF
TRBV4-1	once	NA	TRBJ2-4	TGCGCCAGCAGCCAAGACTACGGAAGCCTACTAGCCAAAAACATTCAGTACTTC	CASSQDYGSLLAKNIQYF
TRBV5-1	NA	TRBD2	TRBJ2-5	TGCGCCAGCAGCTTGTCACTAGCGGGTTCTCAAGAGACCCAGTACTTC	CASSLSLAGSQETQYF
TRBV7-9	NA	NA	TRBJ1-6	TGTGCCAGCAACTGGCAGAGTTCACCCCTCCACTTT	CASNWQSSPLHF
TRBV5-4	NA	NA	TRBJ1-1	TGTGCCAGCAGCTTGGGTTGGAGGACATCGGGGAACACTGAAGCTTTCTTT	CASSLGWRTSGNTEAFF
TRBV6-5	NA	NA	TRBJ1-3	TGTGCCAGCAGGGACAGAAACACCATATATTTT	CASRDRNTIYF
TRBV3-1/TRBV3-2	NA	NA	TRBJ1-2	TGTGCCAGCAGCCAAGTTGCAGGGTCTAGCTATGGCTACACCTTC	CASSQVAGSSYGYTF